The sample holds one count of the clone carrying this T cell receptor beta chain. Its cognate antigen is unknown. These data originate in a study of T cells in Graves' hyperthyroidism and ophthalmopathy. Broader study findings: The model identified upcoming ophthalmopathy a median 6.5 months ahead of onset. In simple terms, a model built on 13 V-J features told ophthalmopathy apart from stable hyperthyroidism.

The CDR3 totals 14 residues. V lost 6 bases to trimming and J lost 6 bases, with 15 bases between them. CDR1 and CDR2 (germline): SNHLY, FYNNEI. TCR beta CDR3 regions were amplified from RNA. HTBI primers drove first-round RT-PCR of the TCR CDR3. TCRdb redid the calling of the multiplex PCR reads with MiXCR, one entry per CDR3 protein. This sample yields 750,000 to 900,000 distinct CDR3 sequences, of which 35% to 45% are seen a single time; 8.9% belongs to the top ten. Newly diagnosed hyperthyroidism, duration under 2 months, in patients aged 18 to 65. The sample taken for sequencing was blood. This chain connects TRBV2 to TRBJ1-5; TRBD1 might be the D (5 bases). This TCR was recovered from a man younger than 35 with Graves' hyperthyroidism. CDR3 protein: CASSFSLGGQPQHF. The CDR3 DNA follows: TGTGCCAGCAGCTTCTCACTCGGGGGTCAGCCCCAGCATTTT.